This TCR beta chain was captured in a study of technical replicates of blood from a handful of donors. CDR3 length equals 13 residues. V was cut by 5 bases and J by 4 bases, with 12 bases left in between. Per the germline V gene, CDR1 is LNHDA and CDR2 is SQIVND (reference sequence). This clone was seen once. Here immunoSEQ multiplex PCR was the method, and the copy in TCRdb shows in-frame clones only, minus some. The sample shows about 80,000 clones, roughly 94% of them seen only once. The origin of this receptor is a human donor in good health. This sequence joins TRBV19 and TRBJ2-7; possible D gene TRBD2, 6 bases. Specimen: T cells isolated from PBMCs. The CDR3 DNA reads as TGTGCCAGTAGTCTTACGGGACTTTACGAGCAGTACTTC. It is translated as CASSLTGLYEQYF.